A single sample gave rise to the 14 T cell receptor beta chains below, sequenced in a study of shared clonotypes between healthy human individuals. The data were produced by immunoSEQ multiplex PCR, yet TCRdb's version contains in-frame clones alone and is incomplete. Seen here are 740,000 or so clones, about three quarters observed once, and the top ten hold roughly 2%. The sequenced sample consisted of memory CD4+ T cells sorted from blood. Subset defined: CD45RA-negative fraction. The receptors derive from a woman aged 30 to 39 in good health.

DNA of the CDR3: TGTGCCAGCAGTTTCGGACAGGACTACGAGCAGTACTTC. Residues: CASSFGQDYEQYF. V is TRBV6-6 and J is TRBJ2-7; 7 bases are shared with TRBD1. Trimming cost V 4 bases and J 3 bases; bases outside gene matches: 3. The CDR3 runs to 13 residues. In germline, CDR1 is MNHNY, CDR2 SVGAGI (reference sequence).

A word on this clone: Other DNA sequences in this sample translate to the same CDR3. The V gene is TRBV29-1, the J gene TRBJ2-3; the D gene is possibly TRBD2 (6 bases). CDR3 size: 12 residues. The V gene lost 3 bases and the J gene lost 3 bases, with 7 bases spanning the gap. CDR1 and CDR2 from the germline V gene are SQVTM and ANQGSEA. This chain's CDR3 is CSVDGGTDTQYF. CDR3 bases: TGCAGCGTTGACGGGGGAACAGATACGCAGTATTTT.

The V gene is TRBV7-9, the J gene TRBJ1-1; D not certain. The CDR3 extends over 14 amino acids. Germline V lookup: CDR1 SEHNR, CDR2 FQNEAQ (reference sequence). Trimming removed 2 bases from V and 4 bases from J, with 11 bases in between. This chain's CDR3 is CASSLLGEGTEAFF. CDR3 nucleotides: TGTGCCAGCAGCTTATTAGGCGAGGGCACTGAAGCTTTCTTT.

V usage is TRBV6-5 and J usage is TRBJ2-3; D not certain. Trimming took off 5 bases at V and 3 bases at J, with 15 bases between the two ends. Germline V gives CDR1 MNHEY, CDR2 SVGAGI. The CDR3 sequence is 15 residues long. The CDR3 region is CASSMYKVRTDTQYF. The CDR3 nucleotides read TGTGCCAGCAGTATGTACAAGGTTCGGACAGATACGCAGTATTTT.

The V call is TRBV10-3, the J call TRBJ2-7; D perhaps matches TRBD2 (5 bases). Trimming removed 4 bases at V and 0 bases at J, with 10 bases between. Per germline, CDR1 ENHRY and CDR2 SYGVKD. The CDR3 totals 14 residues. CDR3 coding DNA: TGTGCCATCAGTGGCGGGTTTACCTCCTACGAGCAGTACTTC. It codes for CAISGGFTSYEQYF.

CDR3 nucleotides: TGTGCCAGCAGTTTATCCGGGACAGGGTTTTACGAGCAGTACTTC. Residues: CASSLSGTGFYEQYF. The rearrangement links TRBV28 to TRBJ2-7; TRBD1 aligns across 9 bases. This CDR3 is built from 15 residues. Germline CDR1 reads MDHEN; CDR2 reads SYDVKM. The junction had 5 bases not matched to a gene; V was cut back by 1 base and J by 4 bases.

This clone has just one count. The chain employs TRBV18 and TRBJ1-1; the D gene is possibly TRBD1 (5 bases). Looked up from germline, CDR1 is KGHSH and CDR2 is LQKENI. This CDR3 region has 18 residues. V was pared by 1 base and J by 0 bases, with 18 bases between. The CDR3 bases are TGTGCCAGCTCACCACAATCCGGGGCAGGAAGGTTGAACACTGAAGCTTTCTTT. Translating it yields CASSPQSGAGRLNTEAFF.

The rearrangement links TRBV10-3 to TRBJ2-1; 8 bases fit TRBD1. V lost 3 bases to trimming and J lost 6 bases; unmatched junction nucleotides: 7. The CDR3 extends over 15 amino acids. Germline V CDR1 and CDR2: ENHRY, SYGVKD. CDR3 nucleotides: TGTGCCATCAGTGAACTACAGGGGGAGGTCAATGAGCAGTTCTTC. This sequence encodes CAISELQGEVNEQFF.

This clone was observed a few times. The chain joins TRBV5-1 to TRBJ1-3; D gene uncertain. This CDR3 is built from 14 residues. Germline V gives CDR1 SGHRS, CDR2 YFSETQ. Trimming stripped 6 bases from V and 0 bases from J, with 10 bases between. In DNA form, the CDR3 reads TGCGCCAGCACAGGTGGCGCCTCTGGAAACACCATATATTTT. Protein: CASTGGASGNTIYF.

The CDR3 DNA follows: TGTGCCAGCAGCCAAGAAGGGTGGGGTCGTGAGCAGTTCTTC. Its protein is CASSQEGWGREQFF. The J gene is TRBJ2-1, the V gene TRBV14; D remains unclear. V dropped 0 bases and J dropped 9 bases, with 12 bases sitting between them. CDR1 and CDR2 from the germline V gene are SGHDN and FVKESK. The CDR3 spans 14 residues.

The chain carries TRBV21-1 and TRBJ2-5. TRBV21-1 is a documented pseudogene. This CDR3 comprises 17 residues. This CDR3 reads CASSRPKERRLGRTQYF. As DNA, the CDR3 is TGTGCCAGCAGCCGCCCAAAGGAGCGGCGTCTGGGACGGACCCAGTACTTC.

The gene calls are TRBV14 and TRBJ2-3, with a possible D match to TRBD2 (6 bases). CDR1 SGHDN and CDR2 FVKESK come from the germline V gene. The V end was cut by 4 bases, the J end by 1 base, with 18 bases between. This CDR3 is 17 amino acids long. CDR3: CASSRSLGGWGTDTQYF. Written as DNA, the CDR3 is TGTGCCAGCAGCCGAAGCTTGGGGGGATGGGGCACAGATACGCAGTATTTT.

This chain connects TRBV28 to TRBJ1-2, with 8 bases lining up with TRBD1. The CDR3 length is 14 residues. Unmatched junction bases numbered 8, after V lost 5 bases and J lost 6 bases. The germline CDR1 and CDR2 sequences are MDHEN and SYDVKM. CDR3 sequence (DNA): TGTGCCAGCAGTGATTATGTGACAGGGGATGGCTACACCTTC. Translated: CASSDYVTGDGYTF.

The V call is TRBV5-5, the J call TRBJ1-4, with D possibly TRBD1 on 5 matching bases. Germline V gene sequence: CDR1 SGHKS, CDR2 YYEKEE (reference sequence). The V end was cut by 6 bases, the J end by 4 bases, with 16 bases between. The CDR3 is 15 residues long. The CDR3 spells CASTLRWQGNEKLFF. CDR3 coding DNA: TGTGCCAGCACCCTAAGGTGGCAGGGTAATGAAAAACTGTTTTTT.